This is a list of T cell receptor beta chains from one sample in a study of shared clonotypes between healthy human individuals. Repertoires were generated with immunoSEQ multiplex PCR, while TCRdb's copy carries only in-frame clones and drops some. The sample contains about 1.5 million clones, roughly 95% of which appear only once. The source material was naive CD4+ T cells sorted from blood. All receptors come from a man aged 25 to 45 in good health. The CDR3 runs from the conserved cysteine through the conserved F or W. Fields, in order: D gene, J gene, V gene, CDR3 protein, CDR3 DNA. D genes are given only for firm matches.

d_call: TRBD2; j_call: TRBJ2-1; v_call: TRBV28; cdr3_aa: CASSMTGLAGNEQFF; cdr3_nt: TGTGCCAGCAGTATGACGGGACTAGCGGGGAATGAGCAGTTCTTC
d_call: TRBD1; j_call: TRBJ1-2; v_call: TRBV27; cdr3_aa: CASSFRGLRGYTF; cdr3_nt: TGTGCCAGCAGTTTCAGGGGGCTGAGGGGCTACACCTTC
d_call: NA; j_call: TRBJ2-5; v_call: TRBV21-1; cdr3_aa: CASSKEAGTYQETQYF; cdr3_nt: TGTGCCAGCAGCAAAGAAGCGGGGACGTACCAAGAGACCCAGTACTTC
d_call: TRBD1; j_call: TRBJ1-5; v_call: TRBV6-5; cdr3_aa: CASSSQGAGQPQHF; cdr3_nt: TGTGCCAGCAGTTCACAGGGGGCTGGTCAGCCCCAGCATTTT
d_call: NA; j_call: TRBJ2-2; v_call: TRBV5-8; cdr3_aa: CASSRGGPGELFF; cdr3_nt: TGTGCCAGCAGCCGCGGAGGACCCGGGGAGCTGTTTTTT
d_call: TRBD2; j_call: TRBJ2-2; v_call: TRBV11-2; cdr3_aa: CASSRGEILAGGNTGELFF; cdr3_nt: TGTGCCAGCAGCAGGGGGGAGATACTAGCGGGAGGGAACACCGGGGAGCTGTTTTTT
d_call: NA; j_call: TRBJ1-3; v_call: TRBV11-2; cdr3_aa: CASSLGAGPGNTIYF; cdr3_nt: TGTGCCAGCAGCCTAGGGGCAGGGCCTGGAAACACCATATATTTT
d_call: TRBD2; j_call: TRBJ2-1; v_call: TRBV6-1; cdr3_aa: CASSSLAGTYNEQFF; cdr3_nt: TGTGCCAGCAGCTCACTAGCGGGAACATACAATGAGCAGTTCTTC
d_call: TRBD2; j_call: TRBJ2-1; v_call: TRBV6-1; cdr3_aa: CASSEDLLGLAGEGEQFF; cdr3_nt: TGTGCCAGCAGTGAAGACCTCCTAGGACTAGCGGGAGAGGGTGAGCAGTTCTTC
d_call: TRBD2; j_call: TRBJ2-3; v_call: TRBV7-2; cdr3_aa: CASSTGTSGGRNTQYF; cdr3_nt: TGTGCCAGCAGCACGGGGACTAGCGGGGGGCGAAATACGCAGTATTTT
d_call: TRBD1; j_call: TRBJ2-7; v_call: TRBV29-1; cdr3_aa: CSVAIPGQGSSYEQYF; cdr3_nt: TGCAGCGTTGCCATACCTGGACAGGGGAGCTCCTACGAGCAGTACTTC